This paragraph covers one T cell receptor (beta chain) sequence. This clonotype was recorded a few times. Its target antigen remains unknown. The input lacks base qualities; no much larger clone sits a single base away. The data derive from a study (dated by TCRdb to about 2016). The library relied on RT-PCR. The instrument given in TCRdb is Illumina MiSeq. TCRdb reanalyzed the raw reads on its own, using fastp at Q25 for trimming and MiXCR for clone calling, and kept in-frame beta chains. Rows matching on CDR3 protein sequence are summarized as one entry with the most common DNA and genes. The sample records almost 700,000 distinct CDR3 sequences, 14% of which are singletons. 3% to 4.5% of the sample is held by the ten biggest clonotypes. The sequence was obtained from a female donor in good health, serving as a healthy control. What was sequenced was memory CD4+ T cells from blood.

This receptor carries the CDR3 CATSEPQGSEQYF. The nucleotide sequence is TGTGCCACCAGTGAACCACAGGGATCCGAGCAGTACTTC. The sequence links TRBV24-1 to TRBJ2-7, and possibly TRBD1, on 6 matching bases. The CDR3 starts with the cysteine, ends with the phenylalanine, and has 13 residues. The sequence is cut down to CDR3 DNA, 39 bases in frame from base 1. The germline V gene yields KGHDR for CDR1 and SFDVKD for CDR2. Deletion took 4 bases off V and 6 bases off J, with a span of 12 bases between the germline ends.